This TCR beta chain emerged from a study of cytomegalovirus exposure and HLA in healthy donors. Findings and caveats of the study: Investigators reported over 150 TCR beta chains as tied to cytomegalovirus.

A word on this clone: What it binds is not known.

This CDR3 is 13 amino acids long. Looked up from germline, CDR1 is MNHNS and CDR2 is SASEGT. The PCR ran on 60 Vbeta and 13 Jbeta primers. The protocol was immunoSEQ multiplex PCR, while the TCRdb copy is restricted to in-frame clones and leaves out a portion. The sample includes approximately 150,000 clones. V is TRBV6-1 and J is TRBJ2-5, with a possible D match to TRBD1 (6 bases). The better agreement between TRBJ2-7 and the DNA end casts doubt on the J call. Sequenced: PBMCs. This TCR was recovered from a woman in her forties or fifties in good health and CMV-seronegative. Here the CDR3 reads CASSLNRVYEQYF. The CDR3 nucleotides are TGTGCCAGTTCCCTCAACAGGGTCTACGAGCAGTACTTC.